The T cell receptor beta chain described here comes from a study of T cells after yellow fever vaccination. Between the trimmed V and J ends, which lost 0 bases and 9 bases, there was a span of 13 bases. The CDR3 length is 14 residues. Germline CDR1 SGHNT, CDR2 YYREEE (reference sequence). 5'RACE template switching produced TCR cDNA carrying a universal primer site and UMIs. TCRdb passed the 5' RACE reads through MiXCR, listing each CDR3 protein once. Among 350,000 to 550,000 distinct CDR3 sequences listed, roughly a sixth were seen once. Sequenced here: PBMCs, sampled before the yellow fever booster vaccination. The clonotype comes from a man in his late teens or twenties who received the YFV17D yellow fever vaccine. The chain joins TRBV5-4 to TRBJ2-1, with D perhaps TRBD1 (5 bases). DNA for the CDR3: TGTGCCAGCAGCTTGGAGGGGCTGCGTAGTGAGCAGTTCTTC. Its protein is CASSLEGLRSEQFF.